This T cell receptor (beta chain) originates from a study of shared clonotypes between healthy human individuals. Clones were read by immunoSEQ multiplex PCR, and TCRdb kept only the in-frame ones, dropping some. The sample carries about 450,000 clones, 70% to 80% recorded once. The germline V gene encodes CDR1 SNHLY and CDR2 FYNNEI. The V end lost 3 bases, the J end lost 2 bases, and 5 bases lay between the germline ends. CDR3 length: 12 amino acids. This receptor was identified in a woman aged 40 to 50 in good health. Some clones in this sample may be carry-over from other donors' samples. The sequencing input was PBMCs. The chain has TRBV2 and TRBJ2-7; D uncertain. In DNA form, the CDR3 reads TGTGCCAGCAGTGAGGCGGCCTACGAGCAGTACTTC. It codes for CASSEAAYEQYF.